This T cell receptor beta chain emerged from a study of T-cell memory formation after mild COVID-19. Across the study: TCR clustering was largely donor specific.

Germline loops: CDR1 DFQATT, CDR2 SNEGSKA (reference sequence). This CDR3 comprises 14 residues. The V end lost 1 base, the J end lost 1 base, and 9 bases lay between the germline ends. This clonotype showed up just a few times. The antigen remains undetermined. Study-level findings and limits: Shrinking CD4+ clones resided mostly in CM and EM, and CD8+ ones in EMRA. Some clones that responded were present in memory (sampled pre-infection), which suggests cross-reactive memory joined. The authors did not confirm SARS-CoV-2 specificity of second-wave clones peaking day 37.

From the 5' RACE reads, TCRdb called clonotypes with MiXCR, one entry per CDR3 protein. The sample holds 250,000 to 300,000 distinct CDR3 sequences; under 20% are singletons and the top ten take roughly 23%. The receptor was isolated from a man between 18 and 29 years old who had mild COVID-19 (a few samples of this study predate the infection). Cell type and time point are not known. The sample taken for sequencing was PBMCs or a T cell subset sorted from them (not recorded which). V is TRBV20-1 and J is TRBJ2-3, with a possible D match to TRBD2 (6 bases). CDR3 bases: TGCAGTGCTAGAGGGGGACTTGGCACAGATACGCAGTATTTT. Protein: CSARGGLGTDTQYF.